One and the same sample provided the 8 T cell receptor beta chains below, sequenced in a study of T cells after yellow fever vaccination. One entry per CDR3 protein results from TCRdb running MiXCR on the 5' RACE reads. The table records 400,000 to 450,000 distinct CDR3 sequences, over 15% of them present only once. The sequencing here drew on PBMCs, taken before the yellow fever booster vaccination. These TCRs come from a man aged 18 to 29 who received the YFV17D yellow fever vaccine.

This chain joins TRBV20-1 and TRBJ1-4, with D possibly being TRBD1 (5 bases). In germline, CDR1 is DFQATT, CDR2 SNEGSKA (reference sequence). There are 13 residues in the CDR3. V dropped 1 base and J dropped 8 bases, with 11 bases sitting between them. CDR3 bases: TGCAGTGCTAGAGTTGGGGGTTTGGAAAAACTGTTTTTT. This codes for CSARVGGLEKLFF.

The chain carries TRBV2 and TRBJ2-2, with TRBD1 matching over 9 bases. Germline CDR1 and CDR2: SNHLY and FYNNEI. V lost 7 bases, J lost 5 bases, and 5 bases stayed unmatched. This CDR3 has 14 residues. As DNA, the CDR3 is TGTGCCAGCAAGGACAGGGGCGATACCGGGGAGCTGTTTTTT. As protein: CASKDRGDTGELFF.

The sample holds a few counts of this clonotype. This chain connects TRBV19 to TRBJ2-1; unclear D gene. The V and J ends lost 3 bases and 10 bases respectively, with 10 bases between them. Germline V CDR1 and CDR2: LNHDA, SQIVND (reference sequence). This CDR3 has 12 residues. CDR3 DNA sequence: TGTGCCAGTAGTATTGTGCGATCGGAGCAGTTCTTC. Amino acids: CASSIVRSEQFF.

The chain recombines TRBV28 with TRBJ1-2; the D is unclear. CDR3 length equals 12 residues. Germline CDR1 is MDHEN and CDR2 is SYDVKM. V dropped 5 bases and J dropped 4 bases, with 8 bases sitting between them. The CDR3 region is CASSPESYGYTF. The CDR3, as DNA: TGTGCCAGCAGTCCGGAGTCCTATGGCTACACCTTC.

This clonotype was found a few times. The genes are TRBV7-2 and TRBJ2-3, with no clear D. The germline V gene has CDR1 SGHTA and CDR2 FQGNSA. The V end lost 5 bases, the J end lost 2 bases, and 14 bases lay between the germline ends. CDR3 length: 15 residues. The CDR3 DNA reads TGTGCCAGCAGCCCCTCTTGGATTTCCACAGATACGCAGTATTTT. It yields the protein CASSPSWISTDTQYF.

This chain connects TRBV9 to TRBJ1-6; maybe TRBD1 (5 bases). This CDR3 contains 15 residues. CDR1 SGDLS and CDR2 YYNGEE come from the germline V gene. Trimming removed 2 bases from V and 5 bases from J, with 11 bases in between. The CDR3 nucleotides read TGTGCCAGCAGCGTCCGGGGCCAAAATAATTCACCCCTCCACTTT. This encodes CASSVRGQNNSPLHF.

The rearrangement joins TRBV10-3 to TRBJ2-5, with D perhaps assigned TRBD1 or TRBD2 (5 bases each). CDR3 length equals 14 residues. CDR1 is ENHRY and CDR2 is SYGVKD in the germline V gene. The V end was cut by 6 bases, the J end by 3 bases, with 14 bases between. CDR3 nucleotides: TGTGCCATCAGGGGCATGGTGGGGGAAGAGACCCAGTACTTC. Protein product: CAIRGMVGEETQYF.

CDR3 protein: CASSPWGTGGKNEQFF. CDR3 bases: TGTGCCAGCTCACCTTGGGGGACAGGGGGCAAAAATGAGCAGTTCTTC. The genes are TRBV18 and TRBJ2-1, with 12 bases identical to TRBD1. There are 16 residues in the CDR3. CDR1 KGHSH and CDR2 LQKENI come from the germline V gene. V shed 3 bases, J shed 7 bases, and the junction held 7 bases outside the gene matches. Combining the CDR3 with reference TRBV18 and TRBJ2-1 gives the whole variable domain NAGVMQNPRHLVRRRGQEARLRCSPMKGHSHVYWYRQLPEEGLKFMVYLQKENIIDESGMPKERFSAEFPKEGPSILRIQQVVRGDSAAYFCASSPWGTGGKNEQFFGPGTRLTVL.